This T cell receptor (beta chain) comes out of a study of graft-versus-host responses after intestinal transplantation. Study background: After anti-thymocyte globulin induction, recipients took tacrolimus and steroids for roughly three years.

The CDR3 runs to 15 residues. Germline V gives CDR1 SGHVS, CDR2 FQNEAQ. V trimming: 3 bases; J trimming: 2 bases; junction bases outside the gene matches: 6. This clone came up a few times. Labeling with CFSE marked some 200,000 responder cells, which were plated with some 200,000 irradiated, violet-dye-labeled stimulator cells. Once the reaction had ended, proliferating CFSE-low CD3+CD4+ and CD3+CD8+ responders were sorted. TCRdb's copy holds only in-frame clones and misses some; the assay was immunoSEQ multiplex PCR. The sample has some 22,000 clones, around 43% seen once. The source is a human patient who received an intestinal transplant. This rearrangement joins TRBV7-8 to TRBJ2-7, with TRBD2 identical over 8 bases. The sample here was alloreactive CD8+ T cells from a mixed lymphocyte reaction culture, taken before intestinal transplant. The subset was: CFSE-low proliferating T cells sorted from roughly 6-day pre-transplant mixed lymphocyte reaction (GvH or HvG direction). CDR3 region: CASSFLREETYEQYF. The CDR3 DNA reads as TGTGCCAGCAGCTTTTTGCGGGAGGAGACCTACGAGCAGTACTTC.